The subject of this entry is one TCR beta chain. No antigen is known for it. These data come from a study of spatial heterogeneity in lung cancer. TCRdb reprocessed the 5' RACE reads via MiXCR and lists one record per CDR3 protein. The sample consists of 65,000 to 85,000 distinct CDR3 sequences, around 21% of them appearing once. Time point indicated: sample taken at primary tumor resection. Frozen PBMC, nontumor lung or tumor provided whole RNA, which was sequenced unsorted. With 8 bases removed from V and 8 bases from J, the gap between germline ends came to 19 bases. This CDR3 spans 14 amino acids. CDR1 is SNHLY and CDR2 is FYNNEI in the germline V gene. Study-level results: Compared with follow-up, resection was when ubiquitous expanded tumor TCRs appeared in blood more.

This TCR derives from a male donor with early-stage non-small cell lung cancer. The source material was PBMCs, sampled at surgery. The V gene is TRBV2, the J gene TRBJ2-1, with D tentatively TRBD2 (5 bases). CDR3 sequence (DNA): TGTGCCAGCGACCGCGGCGCGGGTGTTTATGAGCAGTTCTTC. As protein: CASDRGAGVYEQFF.